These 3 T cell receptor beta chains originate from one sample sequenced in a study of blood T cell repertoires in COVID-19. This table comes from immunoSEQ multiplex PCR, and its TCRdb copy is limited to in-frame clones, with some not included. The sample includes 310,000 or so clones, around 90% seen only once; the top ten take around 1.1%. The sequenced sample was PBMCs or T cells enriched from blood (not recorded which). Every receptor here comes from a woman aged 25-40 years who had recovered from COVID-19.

The CDR3 nucleotides are TGTGCCAGCAGCTTCGGCGGGGAGCTGTTTTTT. Translated, it gives CASSFGGELFF. The rearrangement links TRBV11-2 to TRBJ2-2, with D unresolved. The V and J ends lost 3 bases and 7 bases respectively, with 3 bases between them. The germline CDR1 and CDR2 sequences are SGHAT and FQNNGV. This CDR3 contains 11 residues.

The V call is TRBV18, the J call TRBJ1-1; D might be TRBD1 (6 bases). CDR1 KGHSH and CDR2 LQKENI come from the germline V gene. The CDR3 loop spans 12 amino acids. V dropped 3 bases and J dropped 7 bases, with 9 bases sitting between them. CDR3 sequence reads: CASSPDRIEAFF. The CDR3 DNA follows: TGTGCCAGCTCACCGGACAGAATTGAAGCTTTCTTT.

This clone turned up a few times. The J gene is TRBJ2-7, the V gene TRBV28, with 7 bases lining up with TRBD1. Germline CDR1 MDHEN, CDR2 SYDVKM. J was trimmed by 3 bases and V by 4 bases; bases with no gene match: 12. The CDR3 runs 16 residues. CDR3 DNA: TGTGCCAGCAGTTCTTCCTCAACGGGACAGATCTACGAGCAGTACTTC. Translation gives CASSSSSTGQIYEQYF.